This T cell receptor (beta chain) stems from a study of Graves' ophthalmopathy and Graves' hyperthyroidism. RNA transcripts provided the template for amplifying TCR beta CDR3 regions. HTBI primers served in a first-round RT-PCR, which a second-round multiplex PCR followed. Each CDR3 protein is one row after TCRdb ran MiXCR on the multiplex PCR reads. The profile shows 350,000 or so distinct CDR3 sequences, 15% to 20% of them singletons. The sample comprised peripheral blood. The clonotype comes from an adult man with Graves' ophthalmopathy.

The CDR3 DNA reads as TGTGCCAGCAGTTACAGTGGGGCCAACGTCCTGACTTTC. This gives the protein CASSYSGANVLTF. V and J are TRBV6-2 or TRBV6-3 and TRBJ2-6; the D is unclear. Per germline, CDR1 MNHEY and CDR2 SVGEGT. The CDR3 is 13 residues long. The V end was cut by 2 bases, the J end by 3 bases, with 2 bases between.